These 16 T cell receptor beta chains came from one sample sequenced in a study of T cell responses to AZD1222 COVID-19 vaccine. The method was immunoSEQ multiplex PCR; TCRdb's version includes in-frame clones alone and lacks a portion of them. The table has a few hundred thousand clones, approximately 93% seen once. The sequencing here drew on peripheral blood, taken on day 0 of AZD1222 vaccination. Every receptor here comes from an adult in good health.

The J gene is TRBJ1-2, the V gene TRBV5-1, with 7 bases fitting TRBD1. Germline CDR1 is SGHRS and CDR2 is YFSETQ. The CDR3 is 15 residues long. Trimming at V came to 3 bases and at J to 3 bases, leaving 8 bases not matched to a gene. The CDR3 is CASSSPYRGDYGYTF. The CDR3 DNA reads TGCGCCAGCAGCTCTCCCTACAGGGGTGACTATGGCTACACCTTC.

This clone has just one count. The V gene is TRBV6-5, the J gene TRBJ1-1; 7 positions agree with TRBD1. There are 15 residues in the CDR3. The V and J ends lost 6 bases and 2 bases, in that order; junction bases with no gene match: 9. Per germline, CDR1 MNHEY and CDR2 SVGAGI. CDR3 sequence: CASSSLRGGNTEAFF. CDR3 DNA: TGTGCCAGCAGCTCCCTCAGGGGGGGAAACACTGAAGCTTTCTTT.

Written as DNA, the CDR3 is TGTGCCAGCAGCCCTAGCCCGGGGCCGGTAGAGCAGTACTTC. It yields the protein CASSPSPGPVEQYF. This chain uses TRBV7-2 with TRBJ2-7; D may be TRBD1 or TRBD2 (5 bases each). The ends were cut back, 5 bases at V and 7 bases at J, with 18 bases in the middle. Germline CDR1 SGHTA, CDR2 FQGNSA. The CDR3 length is 14 residues.

The chain is built from TRBV18 and TRBJ2-7; tentative D call: TRBD1 (6 bases). CDR3 length equals 13 residues. Per germline, CDR1 KGHSH and CDR2 LQKENI. V gave up 5 bases and J gave up 0 bases, with 8 bases separating them. The CDR3 spells CASSRTASYEQYF. CDR3 in DNA: TGTGCCAGCTCAAGGACAGCCTCCTACGAGCAGTACTTC.

The gene calls are TRBV12-3 or TRBV12-4 and TRBJ2-5; D gene uncertain. The CDR3 consists of 11 residues. The ends were cut back, 6 bases at V and 5 bases at J, with 7 bases in the middle. Here the CDR3 DNA reads TGTGCCAGCAGGGTCGGGGAGACCCAGTACTTC. It codes for CASRVGETQYF.

This chain connects TRBV2 to TRBJ1-2; D perhaps matches TRBD1 (5 bases). V gave up 5 bases and J gave up 5 bases, with 18 bases separating them. The germline gives CDR1 SNHLY, CDR2 FYNNEI. This CDR3 contains 15 residues. CDR3 bases: TGTGCCAGCAGTCCTTGGGCAGGGTCAGGTTATGGCTACACCTTC. This translates into CASSPWAGSGYGYTF.

The V and J genes are TRBV9 and TRBJ2-7; TRBD2 aligns across 7 bases. V trimming: 2 bases; J trimming: 2 bases; junction bases outside the gene matches: 7. The CDR3 extends over 15 amino acids. CDR1 SGDLS and CDR2 YYNGEE come from the germline V gene. The CDR3 here is CASSVDPGLTYEQYF. CDR3 in DNA: TGTGCCAGCAGCGTCGATCCGGGACTAACCTACGAGCAGTACTTC.

This chain connects TRBV3-1 (or the pseudogene TRBV3-2) to TRBJ2-2; 8 positions match TRBD2. The length of the CDR3 is 16 residues. V lost 0 bases and J lost 4; bases outside the gene matches: 4. CDR1 LGHDT and CDR2 YNNKEL come from the germline V gene (reference sequence). CDR3 sequence reads: CASSQETLAGTGELFF. As DNA, the CDR3 is TGTGCCAGCAGCCAAGAAACGCTAGCGGGCACCGGGGAGCTGTTTTTT.

The chain employs TRBV4-1 and TRBJ2-7; 9 bases are a match to TRBD1. This CDR3 region has 14 residues. Losses at the gene ends were 6 bases for V and 9 bases for J; bases not matched to a gene: 12. In germline, CDR1 is MGHRA, CDR2 YSYEKL. CDR3 coding DNA: TGCGCCAGCAGTCGGGGGACAGGGATCGACGGGCAGTACTTC. Translated: CASSRGTGIDGQYF.

V is TRBV5-4 and J is TRBJ2-1; no reliable D call. This CDR3 has 15 amino acids. CDR1 is SGHNT, CDR2 YYREEE, per germline (reference sequence). The V end was cut by 2 bases, the J end by 8 bases, with 17 bases between. CDR3 sequence: CASSFIGRSSDEQFF. CDR3 nucleotides: TGTGCCAGCAGCTTCATTGGAAGGAGTTCGGATGAGCAGTTCTTC.

V usage is TRBV14 and J usage is TRBJ2-2; 10 bases are shared with TRBD2. With V trimmed by 5 bases and J by 2 bases, 17 bases remained unmatched. Looked up from germline, CDR1 is SGHDN and CDR2 is FVKESK. The CDR3 spans 20 residues. CDR3 bases: TGTGCCAGCAGCGCCCTCCGGGGGTTAGCGGGAGGCCCCAACACCGGGGAGCTGTTTTTT. It translates to CASSALRGLAGGPNTGELFF.

This sequence joins TRBV28 and TRBJ1-3; a possible D gene is TRBD1 (5 bases). V dropped 7 bases and J dropped 0 bases, with 16 bases sitting between them. Germline values: CDR1 MDHEN, CDR2 SYDVKM. CDR3 length equals 16 residues. CDR3 protein: CASILGTPGSGNTIYF. DNA for the CDR3: TGTGCCAGCATCCTAGGGACGCCAGGCTCTGGAAACACCATATATTTT.

The chain combines TRBV28 with TRBJ1-1, with D tentatively TRBD1 (5 bases). This CDR3 is 12 amino acids long. Germline V CDR1 and CDR2: MDHEN, SYDVKM. Trimming pared 5 bases from V and 6 bases from J, leaving 10 bases between. CDR3 residues: CASSGREAEAFF. CDR3 nucleotides: TGTGCCAGCAGTGGCAGGGAGGCTGAAGCTTTCTTT.

On this clone itself: A junction end diverges from the germline sequence, so it may reflect a read error. The chain is built from TRBV10-3 and TRBJ2-7, with a possible D match to TRBD1 (5 bases). CDR1 and CDR2 (germline): ENHRY, SYGVKD. The CDR3 consists of 14 residues. Here the CDR3 reads CAISEAQGTYEQYF. CDR3 bases: TGTGCCATCAGTGAGGCCCAGGGTACCTACGAGCAGTACTTT.

V and J are TRBV7-2 and TRBJ1-5, with D uncertain. CDR3 size: 16 residues. With 1 base removed from V and 2 bases from J, the gap between germline ends came to 12 bases. CDR1 is SGHTA and CDR2 is FQGNSA in the germline V gene. The CDR3 bases are TGTGCCAGCAGCTTAGGACCGTTTCGGGGCAATCAGCCCCAGCATTTT. It specifies CASSLGPFRGNQPQHF.

The chain joins TRBV3-1 (or the pseudogene TRBV3-2) to TRBJ1-2; D perhaps matches TRBD1 (5 bases). Germline V gene lookup returns CDR1 LGHDT and CDR2 YNNKEL (reference sequence). Trimming cost V 0 bases and J 7 bases, with 12 bases left between them. The CDR3 spans 14 residues. This CDR3 is CASSQDRGRGGYTF. The CDR3 DNA is TGTGCCAGCAGCCAAGACCGGGGAAGGGGTGGCTACACCTTC.